The 30 T cell receptor beta chains presented below share a single source sample, sequenced in a study of blood T cell repertoires in COVID-19. Sequencing used immunoSEQ multiplex PCR; TCRdb keeps in-frame clones, though not all of them. Among about 170,000 clones listed, 85% were seen once. What was sequenced was peripheral blood. The origin of the receptors is a human donor with acute or convalescent COVID-19. The donor label of this sample is uncertain.

The chain links TRBV21-1 to TRBJ1-4. TRBV21-1 is noted as a pseudogene. The CDR3 is 16 amino acids. The CDR3 sequence is CASSPTLRGGGEKLFF. The CDR3 DNA follows: TGTGCCAGCAGCCCAACATTGCGGGGAGGAGGGGAAAAACTGTTTTTT.

The CDR3 region is CASSQSIGEQYF. CDR3 bases: TGCGCCAGCAGTCAATCGATCGGCGAGCAGTACTTC. The gene calls are TRBV10-2 and TRBJ2-7; no definite D call. V gave up 5 bases and J gave up 6 bases, with 11 bases separating them. CDR3 length: 12 residues. Germline-derived CDR1 and CDR2 are WSHSY and SAAADI.

This clone came up once. The chain carries TRBV11-2 and TRBJ2-5; 8 positions agree with TRBD2. Germline-derived CDR1 and CDR2 are SGHAT and FQNNGV. With 6 bases clipped from V and 3 bases from J, the junction kept 3 bases outside the gene matches. The CDR3 contains 13 residues. The CDR3 region has the DNA TGTGCCAGCAGTCGAGCGGGGGAAGAGACCCAGTACTTC. Translating gives CASSRAGEETQYF. The full variable domain, completed using reference TRBV11-2 and TRBJ2-5, is EAGVAQSPRYKIIEKRQSVAFWCNPISGHATLYWYQQILGQGPKLLIQFQNNGVVDDSQLPKDRFSAERLKGVDSTLKIQPAKLEDSAVYLCASSRAGEETQYFGPGTRLLVL.

The genes are TRBV13 and TRBJ1-1, with 7 bases matching TRBD1. The length of the CDR3 is 15 residues. Germline assignment: CDR1 PRHDT and CDR2 FYEKMQ (reference sequence). V trimming: 6 bases; J trimming: 1 base; junction bases outside the gene matches: 8. In nucleotides, the CDR3 is TGTGCCAGCAGTCGAGCGACAGGGACGAACACTGAAGCTTTCTTT. Its protein product is CASSRATGTNTEAFF.

This chain joins TRBV5-1 and TRBJ2-2; no reliable D call. Germline V gives CDR1 SGHRS, CDR2 YFSETQ. The V gene lost 4 bases and the J gene lost 6 bases, with 16 bases spanning the gap. This CDR3 contains 15 residues. CDR3: CASSPTDILAGELFF. The CDR3 DNA follows: TGCGCCAGCAGCCCTACCGACATCCTCGCCGGGGAGCTGTTTTTT.

The rearrangement joins TRBV27 to TRBJ1-4; 9 bases are shared with TRBD1. The CDR3 is made up of 15 amino acids. J gave up 8 bases and V 5 bases, and 9 bases lay outside the gene matches. Germline CDR1 is MNHEY and CDR2 is SMNVEV (reference sequence). DNA for the CDR3: TGTGCCAGCAGTGCGTACAGGGGGCGAGGGGAAAAACTGTTTTTT. It specifies CASSAYRGRGEKLFF.

This chain links TRBV28 with TRBJ1-3, with 9 nucleotides matching TRBD1. The V gene's germline CDR1 is MDHEN and CDR2 SYDVKM. Trimming removed 6 bases from V and 3 bases from J; junction bases left unmatched: 18. The CDR3 covers 19 residues. CDR3 amino acids: CASSKSGQGTPRGGNTIYF. CDR3 coding DNA: TGTGCCAGCAGCAAATCCGGACAGGGGACCCCCAGGGGTGGAAACACCATATATTTT.

V gene TRBV29-1 combines with J gene TRBJ1-2, with TRBD1 matching 7 bases. The CDR3 has 13 residues. Germline loops: CDR1 SQVTM, CDR2 ANQGSEA. V was clipped by 4 bases and J by 4 bases; unmatched bases: 6. The DNA of the CDR3 is TGCAGCGTTGCCTCTGACAGGGCCTATGGCTACACCTTC. This translates into CSVASDRAYGYTF.

This clone has a single count. The J gene is TRBJ1-5, the V gene TRBV10-2, with 8 bases aligning to TRBD1. The CDR3 is made up of 18 amino acids. The germline CDR1 and CDR2 sequences are WSHSY and SAAADI. V shed 5 bases and J 1 base; nucleotides not matched to a gene: 13. CDR3: CASSSGGDVKGSNQPQHF. In DNA form, the CDR3 reads TGCGCCAGCAGTTCAGGGGGCGATGTAAAGGGCAGCAATCAGCCCCAGCATTTT.

The chain links TRBV4-1 to TRBJ1-1; D possibly corresponds to TRBD1 (5 bases). CDR3 length: 15 residues. V lost 3 bases and J lost 1, with 12 bases in between. Per germline, CDR1 MGHRA and CDR2 YSYEKL. CDR3 coding DNA: TGCGCCAGCAGCCACCCCGGGGGGACGAACACTGAAGCTTTCTTT. It specifies CASSHPGGTNTEAFF.

There are a few counts of this clone. The genes are TRBV7-2 and TRBJ2-1; 8 nucleotides line up with TRBD2. V lost 5 bases to trimming and J lost 4 bases; unmatched junction nucleotides: 10. This CDR3 is 16 amino acids long. Germline V CDR1 and CDR2: SGHTA, FQGNSA. The CDR3 coding sequence is TGTGCCAGCAGCCCAAACCCAGGACTAGCATACAATGAGCAGTTCTTC. It codes for CASSPNPGLAYNEQFF.

This chain links TRBV7-9 with TRBJ2-7; TRBD2 is a possible D gene (7 bases). Trimming took off 4 bases at V and 1 base at J, with 14 bases between the two ends. CDR3 size: 15 residues. Germline CDR1 is SEHNR and CDR2 is FQNEAQ (reference sequence). CDR3: CASSSDRRGSYEQYF. CDR3 sequence (DNA): TGTGCCAGCAGCTCTGACAGGCGGGGGTCCTACGAGCAGTACTTC.

The chain employs TRBV27 and TRBJ2-7; perhaps TRBD2 as D (6 bases). This CDR3 is built from 16 residues. The V and J ends lost 3 bases and 3 bases respectively, with 18 bases between them. Germline V lookup: CDR1 MNHEY, CDR2 SMNVEV (reference sequence). For the CDR3, the DNA is TGTGCCAGCAGTTTCAGAGAGGGGAGGTTGGGCTACGAGCAGTACTTC. It encodes CASSFREGRLGYEQYF.

The chain has TRBV20-1 and TRBJ1-2, with D possibly being TRBD1 (5 bases). Trimming took 6 bases from V and 4 from J, leaving 9 bases between them. The CDR3 runs to 11 residues. Per the germline V gene, CDR1 is DFQATT and CDR2 is SNEGSKA (reference sequence). The CDR3 DNA follows: TGCAGTGCAGGGGTTGGCTATGGCTACACCTTC. Amino acids: CSAGVGYGYTF.

This clone was seen only once. The rearrangement uses TRBV3-1 (or the pseudogene TRBV3-2) and TRBJ1-2, with D possibly matching TRBD1 (5 bases). Germline V gene data show CDR1 as LGHDT and CDR2 as YNNKEL (reference sequence). The CDR3 loop spans 13 amino acids. Trimming took off 3 bases at V and 2 bases at J, with 7 bases between the two ends. CDR3 in amino acids: CASSQQGNYGYTF. CDR3 DNA: TGTGCCAGCAGCCAGCAGGGCAACTATGGCTACACCTTC.

J is TRBJ2-1 and V is TRBV9, with D possibly TRBD2 on 6 matching bases. Per germline, CDR1 SGDLS and CDR2 YYNGEE. The CDR3 is made up of 14 amino acids. Trimming cost V 0 bases and J 7 bases, with 11 bases left between them. In DNA, the CDR3 is TGTGCCAGCAGCGTAGAGGCAGGGAGGAATGAGCAGTTCTTC. Protein sequence: CASSVEAGRNEQFF.

A single count supports this clone. This chain joins TRBV18 and TRBJ1-5; TRBD1 matches 8 bases. Germline CDR1 KGHSH, CDR2 LQKENI. The CDR3 spans 16 residues. Trimming removed 3 bases from V and 2 bases from J; junction bases left unmatched: 6. CDR3 region: CASSPSGGQGNQPQHF. In nucleotides, the CDR3 is TGTGCCAGCTCACCTTCGGGGGGACAGGGCAATCAGCCCCAGCATTTT.

This chain connects TRBV18 to TRBJ2-2; perhaps TRBD2 as D (6 bases). The V gene lost 4 bases and the J gene lost 6 bases, with 12 bases spanning the gap. This CDR3 has 14 amino acids. The germline V gene has CDR1 KGHSH and CDR2 LQKENI. This CDR3 is CASSQGRDSGELFF. CDR3 in DNA: TGTGCCAGCTCACAGGGCAGGGACTCCGGGGAGCTGTTTTTT.

This clone was observed a handful of times. V usage is TRBV28 and J usage is TRBJ1-2; the match to TRBD1 covers 8 bases. Germline trimming cut 6 bases from V and 9 bases from J; bases unmatched to any gene: 12. The CDR3 is made up of 14 amino acids. The germline V gene encodes CDR1 MDHEN and CDR2 SYDVKM. This chain's CDR3 is CASRPIGQGWRYTF. The CDR3 DNA sequence: TGTGCCAGCAGGCCCATCGGACAGGGTTGGCGCTACACCTTC.

In this sample, this clone turned up once. V is TRBV7-2 and J is TRBJ1-1, with D hard to call. The CDR3 has 16 residues. Germline V gene sequence: CDR1 SGHTA, CDR2 FQGNSA. Trimming pared 0 bases from V and 0 bases from J, leaving 11 bases between. The CDR3 DNA follows: TGTGCCAGCAGCTTAGCCGGAGGGCAGATGAACACTGAAGCTTTCTTT. Translation gives CASSLAGGQMNTEAFF.

The rearrangement uses TRBV10-3 and TRBJ1-1; no firm D call. The CDR3 is 14 residues long. V was clipped by 4 bases and J by 1 base, with 10 bases between them. Germline V gene sequence: CDR1 ENHRY, CDR2 SYGVKD. The CDR3 protein is CAISAYSENTEAFF. The CDR3 DNA follows: TGTGCCATCAGTGCGTACAGTGAGAACACTGAAGCTTTCTTT.

The genes are TRBV4-3 and TRBJ1-3; D unresolved. Trimming took 0 bases from V and 1 from J, leaving 19 bases between them. The CDR3 sequence is 19 residues long. The germline CDR1 and CDR2 sequences are LGHNA and YSLEER. The CDR3 DNA reads TGCGCCAGCAGCCAAGATACACAGTTAACCTGGGTATCTGGAAACACCATATATTTT. The encoded protein is CASSQDTQLTWVSGNTIYF.

The gene calls are TRBV2 and TRBJ1-6; TRBD1 aligns across 8 bases. This CDR3 has 18 residues. The trim removed 3 bases at V and 14 bases at J, leaving 21 bases unmatched. Germline V lookup: CDR1 SNHLY, CDR2 FYNNEI. The CDR3 sequence: CASSEQQRTGITKYTLHF. The DNA for the CDR3 is TGTGCCAGCAGTGAGCAACAAAGGACAGGGATTACTAAATATACCCTCCACTTT. The variable domain in full, completed from reference TRBV2 and TRBJ1-6, reads EPEVTQTPSHQVTQMGQEVILRCVPISNHLYFYWYRQILGQKVEFLVSFYNNEISEKSEIFDDQFSVERPDGSNFTLKIRSTKLEDSAMYFCASSEQQRTGITKYTLHFGNGTRLTVT.

This clone was recorded only once. The chain links TRBV9 to TRBJ1-3; the D is unclear. Germline V gene sequence: CDR1 SGDLS, CDR2 YYNGEE. This CDR3 region has 12 residues. Trimming shortened V by 2 bases and J by 4 bases, and 4 bases separated the two germline ends. DNA for the CDR3: TGTGCCAGCAGCGTCTCGGGAAACACCATATATTTT. Protein: CASSVSGNTIYF.

The chain uses TRBV23-1 and TRBJ2-7; the D gene is possibly TRBD1 (6 bases). TRBV23-1 is an ORF for which the function is uncertain. Trimming removed 4 bases at V and 4 bases at J, with 17 bases between. The CDR3 is made up of 15 amino acids. CDR3 DNA: TGCGCCAGCAGTCGGGGACAATTATGGGTTTACGAGCAGTACTTC. It translates to CASSRGQLWVYEQYF.

J is TRBJ1-4 and V is TRBV13; maybe TRBD1 (5 bases). Per germline, CDR1 PRHDT and CDR2 FYEKMQ (reference sequence). There are 15 residues in the CDR3. V lost 7 bases and J lost 8, with 20 bases in between. DNA of the CDR3: TGTGCCAGCACCCTCGGTGGGAGGGGTGGAGAAAAACTGTTTTTT. Its translation: CASTLGGRGGEKLFF.

The chain uses TRBV6-6 and TRBJ2-7; D is perhaps TRBD2 (7 bases). From germline, CDR1 is MNHNY and CDR2 SVGAGI (reference sequence). The ends were cut back, 7 bases at V and 1 base at J, with 17 bases in the middle. The CDR3 extends over 15 amino acids. The CDR3 reads CASILGGASSYEQYF. The CDR3 DNA is TGTGCCAGCATCCTAGGGGGGGCATCTTCCTACGAGCAGTACTTC.

V is TRBV27 and J is TRBJ2-5; TRBD1 aligns across 9 bases. The CDR3 extends over 13 amino acids. The V and J ends lost 6 bases and 3 bases, in that order; junction bases with no gene match: 2. Germline values: CDR1 MNHEY, CDR2 SMNVEV (reference sequence). The CDR3 DNA reads as TGTGCCAGCAGCCGGACAGGGGAAGAGACCCAGTACTTC. It is translated as CASSRTGEETQYF.

The V and J genes are TRBV11-2 and TRBJ2-1, with 13 bases lining up with TRBD2. The CDR3 consists of 17 residues. Unmatched junction bases numbered 8, after V lost 5 bases and J lost 4 bases. CDR1 is SGHAT, CDR2 FQNNGV, per germline. The CDR3 DNA reads as TGTGCCAGCAGCCAAAGGGGACTAGCGGGGACGTACAATGAGCAGTTCTTC. Its protein is CASSQRGLAGTYNEQFF.

This sequence joins TRBV9 and TRBJ1-2; D gene ambiguous. The CDR3 length is 16 residues. Germline-derived CDR1 and CDR2 are SGDLS and YYNGEE. V lost 4 bases and J 7 bases, leaving 23 bases between the germline ends. CDR3 sequence reads: CASSSAGLVSQSGYTF. The CDR3 coding sequence is TGTGCCAGCAGCTCCGCGGGTCTGGTATCTCAGAGTGGCTACACCTTC. Combining the CDR3 with reference TRBV9 and TRBJ1-2 gives the whole variable domain DSGVTQTPKHLITATGQRVTLRCSPRSGDLSVYWYQQSLDQGLQFLIQYYNGEERAKGNILERFSAQQFPDLHSELNLSSLELGDSALYFCASSSAGLVSQSGYTFGSGTRLTVV.